The 21 T cell receptor beta chains given below trace back to one sample, sequenced in a study of blood T cell repertoires in COVID-19. Clones were read by immunoSEQ multiplex PCR, and TCRdb kept only the in-frame ones, dropping some. This sample yields approximately 300,000 clones, of which about 83% are seen a single time; around 1.2% belongs to the top ten. Sequencing was done on a sample of peripheral blood. These receptors originate from a woman aged 45 to 65 with acute or convalescent COVID-19.

The rearrangement joins TRBV3-1 (or the pseudogene TRBV3-2) to TRBJ2-7; TRBD2 agrees at 7 bases. Per the germline V gene, CDR1 is LGHDT and CDR2 is YNNKEL (reference sequence). Trimming removed 2 bases from V and 1 base from J; junction bases left unmatched: 8. The CDR3 contains 16 residues. CDR3 sequence (DNA): TGTGCCAGCAGCCAACCTGCTCGGACTAGATCCTACGAGCAGTACGTC. As protein: CASSQPARTRSYEQYV.

This clone was observed many times. The gene calls are TRBV19 and TRBJ1-1; TRBD1 agrees at 8 bases. Looked up from germline, CDR1 is LNHDA and CDR2 is SQIVND (reference sequence). The CDR3 is made up of 13 amino acids. V lost 7 bases and J lost 4; bases outside the gene matches: 5. DNA for the CDR3: TGTGCCAGTAAGCGGACAGGGCGCACTGAAGCTTTCTTT. Translation gives CASKRTGRTEAFF.

This clone was counted a single time. This chain uses TRBV19 with TRBJ2-7; 8 bases match TRBD2. Germline V CDR1 and CDR2: LNHDA, SQIVND (reference sequence). This CDR3 comprises 15 residues. The V segment lost 3 bases and the J segment 6 bases; nucleotides outside the gene matches: 10. The CDR3 DNA sequence: TGTGCCAGTAGTATCTCCGTGTCGGGAGGGCGCGAGCAGTACTTC. It yields the protein CASSISVSGGREQYF.

V gene TRBV3-1 (or the pseudogene TRBV3-2) combines with J gene TRBJ2-2; 7 positions agree with TRBD2. The CDR3 covers 16 residues. The J segment lost 5 bases and the V segment lost 4 bases, leaving 10 bases of the junction unmatched. Germline loops: CDR1 LGHDT, CDR2 YNNKEL (reference sequence). CDR3 DNA: TGTGCCAGCAGCCCCAATGGGAGGGTATATACCGGGGAGCTGTTTTTT. Translation gives CASSPNGRVYTGELFF.

CDR3 loop: CASKGANEKLFF. The CDR3 region has the DNA TGTGCCAGCAAGGGGGCTAATGAAAAACTGTTTTTT. This chain links TRBV27 with TRBJ1-4; D perhaps matches TRBD1 (6 bases). The CDR3 has 12 amino acids. Germline V lookup: CDR1 MNHEY, CDR2 SMNVEV (reference sequence). The V and J ends lost 7 bases and 3 bases respectively, with 6 bases between them.

The rearrangement links TRBV7-8 to TRBJ1-4, with D perhaps matching TRBD1 (6 bases). The V end lost 8 bases, the J end lost 3 bases, and 13 bases lay between the germline ends. This CDR3 has 14 residues. Germline V gene data show CDR1 as SGHVS and CDR2 as FQNEAQ. The CDR3 DNA reads TGTGCCAGCTGCAGGGGAAGGGCTAATGAAAAACTGTTTTTT. Protein product: CASCRGRANEKLFF.

The chain links TRBV11-3 to TRBJ1-1; TRBD1 might be the D (6 bases). The V end was cut by 5 bases, the J end by 4 bases, with 14 bases between. The CDR3 runs 14 residues. The germline V gene has CDR1 SGHNT and CDR2 YENEEA. CDR3 in amino acids: CASSPAGARTEAFF. DNA for the CDR3: TGTGCCAGCAGCCCCGCGGGGGCCCGCACTGAAGCTTTCTTT. Filled out from reference TRBV11-3 and TRBJ1-1, the complete variable domain reads EAGVVQSPRYKIIEKKQPVAFWCNPISGHNTLYWYLQNLGQGPELLIRYENEEAVDDSQLPKDRFSAERLKGVDSTLKIQPAELGDSAVYLCASSPAGARTEAFFGQGTRLTVV.

This chain uses TRBV9 with TRBJ1-6, with 7 positions matching TRBD1. This CDR3 comprises 15 residues. Germline V CDR1 and CDR2: SGDLS, YYNGEE. V was pared by 2 bases and J by 8 bases, with 7 bases of the junction left unmatched. The CDR3 nucleotides are TGTGCCAGCAGCGTTAAACAGGGGTTTGATTCACCCCTCCACTTT. It codes for CASSVKQGFDSPLHF.

The chain joins TRBV5-1 to TRBJ2-1; a weak D match, TRBD1 (6 bases). The V end lost 5 bases, the J end lost 0 bases, and 12 bases lay between the germline ends. This CDR3 has 15 amino acids. Germline assignment: CDR1 SGHRS and CDR2 YFSETQ. As DNA, the CDR3 is TGCGCCAGCAGGCGACAGGTTAGCTCCTACAATGAGCAGTTCTTC. It is translated as CASRRQVSSYNEQFF.

The chain couples TRBV7-2 to TRBJ2-2; D might be TRBD1 (6 bases). CDR3 length: 15 residues. CDR1 is SGHTA, CDR2 FQGNSA, per germline. V lost 5 bases and J lost 7, with 17 bases in between. This CDR3 is CASSLLRDTYGELFF. CDR3 nucleotide sequence: TGTGCCAGCAGCCTACTCCGGGACACTTACGGGGAGCTGTTTTTT.

The chain is built from TRBV7-2 and TRBJ1-4, with a possible D match to TRBD1 (6 bases). CDR1 SGHTA and CDR2 FQGNSA come from the germline V gene. Trimming cost V 7 bases and J 6 bases, with 12 bases left between them. This CDR3 contains 13 residues. The CDR3 here is CASTLDSYEKLFF. As DNA, the CDR3 is TGTGCCAGCACCCTGGACAGTTATGAAAAACTGTTTTTT.

The rearrangement uses TRBV21-1 and TRBJ1-2; the D call of TRBD1 is as the table states it, not checked on the DNA. TRBV21-1 is listed as a pseudogene. This CDR3 spans 17 amino acids. CDR3 protein: CASSKKKGQGAQNGYTF. The CDR3 coding sequence is TGTGCCAGCAGCAAAAAAAAGGGGCAGGGGGCCCAAAATGGCTACACCTTC.

The gene calls are TRBV2 and TRBJ2-3; D remains ambiguous. V dropped 5 bases and J dropped 6 bases, with 12 bases sitting between them. Per germline, CDR1 SNHLY and CDR2 FYNNEI. CDR3 length: 13 amino acids. The CDR3 bases are TGTGCCAGCAGTTTGAACGAAGAGGATACGCAGTATTTT. It is translated as CASSLNEEDTQYF.

This clone was seen a single time. This chain joins TRBV11-3 and TRBJ2-7; 10 bases align to TRBD1. V shed 3 bases, J shed 2 bases, and the junction held 4 bases outside the gene matches. This CDR3 is 15 amino acids long. Germline V gives CDR1 SGHNT, CDR2 YENEEA. The chain's CDR3 is CASSFGGQGPYEQYF. The CDR3 DNA follows: TGTGCCAGCAGCTTCGGGGGACAGGGGCCCTACGAGCAGTACTTC.

The chain links TRBV6-6 to TRBJ2-1; 9 bases fit TRBD2. Germline-derived CDR1 and CDR2 are MNHNY and SVGAGI (reference sequence). This CDR3 is 13 amino acids long. Unmatched junction bases numbered 5, after V lost 6 bases and J lost 8 bases. CDR3 bases: TGTGCCAGCAGGACCTTAGCGGGAGATGAGCAGTTCTTC. Translation gives CASRTLAGDEQFF.

This chain uses TRBV6-6 with TRBJ2-5; D gene unclear. Germline CDR1 is MNHNY and CDR2 is SVGAGI (reference sequence). V lost 3 bases, J lost 4 bases, and 12 bases lay in between. There are 14 residues in the CDR3. The CDR3 loop is CASSYDRSRETQYF. The CDR3 DNA is TGTGCCAGCAGTTATGACCGATCTAGAGAGACCCAGTACTTC.

The chain couples TRBV2 to TRBJ2-2, with 10 bases identical to TRBD2. CDR3 length equals 14 residues. V shed 5 bases and J 6 bases; nucleotides not matched to a gene: 3. The germline V gene has CDR1 SNHLY and CDR2 FYNNEI. The CDR3 is CASSLLAGAGELFF. CDR3 DNA: TGTGCCAGCAGTCTCCTAGCGGGGGCCGGGGAGCTGTTTTTT.

V usage is TRBV9 and J usage is TRBJ1-4, with D perhaps matching TRBD1 (5 bases). Trimming pared 4 bases from V and 6 bases from J, leaving 16 bases between. Germline CDR1 and CDR2: SGDLS and YYNGEE. The length of the CDR3 is 15 residues. In DNA, the CDR3 is TGTGCCAGCAGCCTTCGAGGCGGGACGGATGAAAAACTGTTTTTT. Protein sequence: CASSLRGGTDEKLFF.

The chain couples TRBV10-3 to TRBJ2-5, with 7 bases aligning to TRBD1. The CDR3 is 13 residues long. CDR1 and CDR2 (germline): ENHRY, SYGVKD. V lost 7 bases to trimming and J lost 1 base; unmatched junction nucleotides: 3. DNA for the CDR3: TGTGCCATCATGGCAGGGGGCCAAGAGACCCAGTACTTC. Protein sequence: CAIMAGGQETQYF.

The CDR3 here is CASSQGTVGNQPQHF. The CDR3 coding sequence is TGCGCCAGCAGCCAGGGGACAGTGGGCAATCAGCCCCAGCATTTT. The chain is built from TRBV4-1 and TRBJ1-5; 7 bases match TRBD1. This CDR3 has 15 amino acids. CDR1 MGHRA and CDR2 YSYEKL come from the germline V gene. V shed 3 bases and J 2 bases; nucleotides not matched to a gene: 4.

The sample holds one count of this clone. The chain is built from TRBV2 and TRBJ2-1, with TRBD2 matching over 11 bases. This CDR3 contains 15 residues. Germline loops: CDR1 SNHLY, CDR2 FYNNEI. The V segment lost 6 bases and the J segment 9 bases; nucleotides outside the gene matches: 10. The CDR3 sequence is CASRGLAVSLGEQFF. CDR3 in DNA: TGTGCCAGCAGGGGACTAGCGGTCTCTTTGGGTGAGCAGTTCTTC.